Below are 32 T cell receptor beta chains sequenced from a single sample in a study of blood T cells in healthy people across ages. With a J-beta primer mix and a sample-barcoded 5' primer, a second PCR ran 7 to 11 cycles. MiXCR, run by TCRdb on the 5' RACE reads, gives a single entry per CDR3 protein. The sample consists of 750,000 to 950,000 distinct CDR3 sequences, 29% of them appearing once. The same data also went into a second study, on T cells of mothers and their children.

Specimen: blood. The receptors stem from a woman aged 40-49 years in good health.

In DNA, the CDR3 is TGTGCCAGCAGCCCCGGACTAGGGGGCTTTGAGCAGTACTTC. This encodes CASSPGLGGFEQYF. This sequence joins TRBV7-2 and TRBJ2-4; D is tentatively TRBD1 or TRBD2 (7 bases each). Germline V lookup: CDR1 SGHTA, CDR2 FQGNSA. The CDR3 is 14 residues long. V was clipped by 5 bases and J by 13 bases, with 21 bases between them.

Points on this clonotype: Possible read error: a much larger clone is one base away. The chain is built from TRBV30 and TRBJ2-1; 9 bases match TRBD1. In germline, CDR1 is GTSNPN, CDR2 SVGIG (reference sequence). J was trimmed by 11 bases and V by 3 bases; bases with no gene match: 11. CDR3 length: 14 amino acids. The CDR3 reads CAWRRDRVGDKQFF. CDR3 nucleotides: TGTGCCTGGAGAAGGGACAGGGTTGGCGATAAGCAGTTCTTC. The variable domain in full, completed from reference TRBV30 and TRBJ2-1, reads SQTIHQWPATLVQPVGSPLSLECTVEGTSNPNLYWYRQAAGRGLQLLFYSVGIGQISSEVPQNLSASRPQDRQFILSSKKLLLSDSGFYLCAWRRDRVGDKQFFGPGTRLTVL.

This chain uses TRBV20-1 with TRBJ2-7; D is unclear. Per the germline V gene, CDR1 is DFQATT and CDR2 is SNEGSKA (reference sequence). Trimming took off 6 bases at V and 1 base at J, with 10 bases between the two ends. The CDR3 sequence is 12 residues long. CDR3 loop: CSAPVLSYEQYF. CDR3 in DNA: TGCAGTGCCCCGGTTTTATCCTACGAGCAGTACTTC.

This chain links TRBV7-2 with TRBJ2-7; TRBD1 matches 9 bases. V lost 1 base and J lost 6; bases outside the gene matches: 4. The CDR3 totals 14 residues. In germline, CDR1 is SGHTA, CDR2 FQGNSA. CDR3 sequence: CTSSLGGTGPEQYF. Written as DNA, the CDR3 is TGTACCAGCAGCTTAGGAGGGACAGGGCCCGAGCAGTACTTC.

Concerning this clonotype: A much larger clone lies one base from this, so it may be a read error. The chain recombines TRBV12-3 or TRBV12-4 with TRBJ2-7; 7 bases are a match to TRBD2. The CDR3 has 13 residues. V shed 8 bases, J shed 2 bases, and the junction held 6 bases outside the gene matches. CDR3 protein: CASSQGLAYEQYV. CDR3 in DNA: TGTGCCAGCTCCCAAGGACTAGCCTACGAGCAGTACGTC.

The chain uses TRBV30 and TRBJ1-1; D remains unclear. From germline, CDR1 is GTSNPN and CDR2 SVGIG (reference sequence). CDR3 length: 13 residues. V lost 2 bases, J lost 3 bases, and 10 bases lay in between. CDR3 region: CAWSPGMDTEAFF. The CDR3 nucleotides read TGTGCCTGGAGTCCCGGGATGGACACTGAAGCTTTCTTT.

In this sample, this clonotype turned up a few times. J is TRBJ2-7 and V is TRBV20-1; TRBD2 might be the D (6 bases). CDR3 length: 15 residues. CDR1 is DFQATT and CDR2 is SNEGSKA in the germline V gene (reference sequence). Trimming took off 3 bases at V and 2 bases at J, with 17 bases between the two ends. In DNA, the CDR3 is TGCAGTGCTAGTTATCCGGGAGTGAGCCCCTACGAGCAGTACTTC. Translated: CSASYPGVSPYEQYF.

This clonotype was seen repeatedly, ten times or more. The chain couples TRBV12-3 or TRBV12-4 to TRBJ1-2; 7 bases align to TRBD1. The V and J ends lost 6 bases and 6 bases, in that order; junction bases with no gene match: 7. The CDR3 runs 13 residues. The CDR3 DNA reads TGTGCCAGCAGGGAAGGGGGCGCGGATGGCTACACCTTC. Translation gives CASREGGADGYTF.

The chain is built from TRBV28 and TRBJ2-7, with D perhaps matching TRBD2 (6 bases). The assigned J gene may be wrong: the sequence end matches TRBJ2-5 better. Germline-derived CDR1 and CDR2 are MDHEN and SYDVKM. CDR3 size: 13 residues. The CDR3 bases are TGTGCCAGCAGTTTCGGGGACTCAGAGACCCAGTACTTC. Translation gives CASSFGDSETQYF.

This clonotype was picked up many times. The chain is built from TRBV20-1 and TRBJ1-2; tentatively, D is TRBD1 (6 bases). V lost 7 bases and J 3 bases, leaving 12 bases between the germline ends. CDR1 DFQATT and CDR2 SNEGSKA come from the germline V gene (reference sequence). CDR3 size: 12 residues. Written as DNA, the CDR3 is TGCAGTGGGGGCCAGGGGCACTATGGCTACACCTTC. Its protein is CSGGQGHYGYTF.

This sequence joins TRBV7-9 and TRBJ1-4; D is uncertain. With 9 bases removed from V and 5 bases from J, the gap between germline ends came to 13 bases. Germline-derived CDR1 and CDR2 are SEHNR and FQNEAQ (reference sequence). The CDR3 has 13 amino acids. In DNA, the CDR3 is TGTGCCAGAGGTGGAGGCCGAAATGAAAAACTGTTTTTT. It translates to CARGGGRNEKLFF.

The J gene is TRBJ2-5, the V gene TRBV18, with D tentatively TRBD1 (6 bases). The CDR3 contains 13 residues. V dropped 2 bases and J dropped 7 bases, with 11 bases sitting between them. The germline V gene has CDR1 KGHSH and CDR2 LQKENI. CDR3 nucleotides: TGTGCCAGCTCACCAGGGGACAAAGGGACCCAGTACTTC. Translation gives CASSPGDKGTQYF.

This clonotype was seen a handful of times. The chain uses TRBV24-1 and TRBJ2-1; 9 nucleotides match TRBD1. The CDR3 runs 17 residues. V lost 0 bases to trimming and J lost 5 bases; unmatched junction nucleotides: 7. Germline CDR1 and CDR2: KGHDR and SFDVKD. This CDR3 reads CATSDLEGTGYNNEQFF. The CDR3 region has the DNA TGTGCCACCAGTGATTTGGAGGGGACAGGGTACAACAATGAGCAGTTCTTC.

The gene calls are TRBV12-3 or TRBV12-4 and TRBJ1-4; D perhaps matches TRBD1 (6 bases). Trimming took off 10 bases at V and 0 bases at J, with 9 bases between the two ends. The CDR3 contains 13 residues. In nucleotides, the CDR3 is TGTGCCACCAGGGGTCCAACTAATGAAAAACTGTTTTTT. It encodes CATRGPTNEKLFF.

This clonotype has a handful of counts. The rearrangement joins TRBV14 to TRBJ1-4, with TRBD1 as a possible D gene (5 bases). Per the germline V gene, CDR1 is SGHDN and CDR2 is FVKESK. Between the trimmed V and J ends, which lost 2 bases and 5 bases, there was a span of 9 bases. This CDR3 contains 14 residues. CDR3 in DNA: TGTGCCAGCAGCCAACCGGGGGTGAATGAAAAACTGTTTTTT. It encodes CASSQPGVNEKLFF. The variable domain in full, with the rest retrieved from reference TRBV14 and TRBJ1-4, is EAGVTQFPSHSVIEKGQTVTLRCDPISGHDNLYWYRRVMGKEIKFLLHFVKESKQDESGMPNNRFLAERTGGTYSTLKVQPAELEDSGVYFCASSQPGVNEKLFFGSGTQLSVL.

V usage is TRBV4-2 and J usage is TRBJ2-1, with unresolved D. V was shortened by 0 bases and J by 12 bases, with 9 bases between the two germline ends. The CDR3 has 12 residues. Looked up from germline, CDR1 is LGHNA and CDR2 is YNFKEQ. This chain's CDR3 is CASSQDGTVQFF. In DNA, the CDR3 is TGTGCCAGCAGCCAAGATGGTACTGTGCAGTTCTTC.

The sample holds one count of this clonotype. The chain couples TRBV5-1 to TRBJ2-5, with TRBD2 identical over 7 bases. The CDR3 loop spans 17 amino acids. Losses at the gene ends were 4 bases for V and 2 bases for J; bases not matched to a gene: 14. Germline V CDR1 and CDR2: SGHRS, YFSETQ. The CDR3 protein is CASSLVEGLRGQETQYF. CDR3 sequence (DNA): TGCGCCAGCAGCCTGGTCGAGGGACTAAGGGGACAAGAGACCCAGTACTTC.

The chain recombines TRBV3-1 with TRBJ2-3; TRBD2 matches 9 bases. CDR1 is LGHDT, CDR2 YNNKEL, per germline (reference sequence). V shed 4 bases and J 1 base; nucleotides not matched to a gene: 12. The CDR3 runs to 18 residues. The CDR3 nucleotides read TGTGCCAGCAGCCCCGAAGGTCCTAGCGGGGCCCGCACAGATACGCAGTATTTT. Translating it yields CASSPEGPSGARTDTQYF.

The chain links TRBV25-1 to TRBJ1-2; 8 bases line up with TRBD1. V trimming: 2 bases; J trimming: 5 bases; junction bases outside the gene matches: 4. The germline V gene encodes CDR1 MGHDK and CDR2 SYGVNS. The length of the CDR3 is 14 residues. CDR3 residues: CASSEGQGKYGYTF. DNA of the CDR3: TGTGCCAGCAGTGAAGGACAGGGCAAGTATGGCTACACCTTC.

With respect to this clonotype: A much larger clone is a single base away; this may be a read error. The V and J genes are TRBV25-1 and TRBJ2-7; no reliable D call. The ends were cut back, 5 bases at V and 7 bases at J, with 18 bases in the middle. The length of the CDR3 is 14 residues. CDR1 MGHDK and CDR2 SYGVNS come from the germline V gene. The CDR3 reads CASSLTLRSNEQYF. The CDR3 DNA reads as TGTGCCAGCAGTTTAACCCTCCGGAGCAATGAGCAGTACTTC.

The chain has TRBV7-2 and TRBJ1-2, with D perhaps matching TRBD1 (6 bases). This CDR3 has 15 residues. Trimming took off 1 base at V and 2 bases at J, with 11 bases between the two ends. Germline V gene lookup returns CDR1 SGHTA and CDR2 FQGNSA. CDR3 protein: CASSLVTTGNYGYTF. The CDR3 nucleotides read TGTGCCAGCAGCTTAGTCACTACAGGGAACTATGGCTACACCTTC.

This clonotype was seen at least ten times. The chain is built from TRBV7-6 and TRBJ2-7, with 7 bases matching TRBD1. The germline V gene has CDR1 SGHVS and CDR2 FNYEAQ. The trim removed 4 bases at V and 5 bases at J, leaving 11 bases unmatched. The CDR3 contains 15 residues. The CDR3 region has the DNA TGTGCCAGCAGCTCAAACCGACAGGGAACCCACGAGCAGTACTTC. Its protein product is CASSSNRQGTHEQYF.

The CDR3 spells CASSTRDRANTEAFF. CDR3 in DNA: TGTGCCAGCAGCACCCGGGACAGGGCGAACACTGAAGCTTTCTTT. This chain connects TRBV3-1 to TRBJ1-1, with 9 bases matching TRBD1. Germline CDR1 is LGHDT and CDR2 is YNNKEL (reference sequence). V shed 5 bases and J 1 base; nucleotides not matched to a gene: 5. CDR3 length equals 15 residues.

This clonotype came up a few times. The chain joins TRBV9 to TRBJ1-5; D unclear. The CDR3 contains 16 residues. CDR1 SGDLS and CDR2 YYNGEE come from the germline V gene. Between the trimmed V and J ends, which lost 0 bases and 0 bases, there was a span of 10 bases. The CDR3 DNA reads TGTGCCAGCAGCGTAGGGTCCCCTTATAGCAATCAGCCCCAGCATTTT. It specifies CASSVGSPYSNQPQHF.

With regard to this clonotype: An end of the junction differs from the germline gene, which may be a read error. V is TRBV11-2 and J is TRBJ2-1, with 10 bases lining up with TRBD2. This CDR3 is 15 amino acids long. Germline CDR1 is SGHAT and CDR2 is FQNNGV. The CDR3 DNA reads TGTGCCAGCAGCCCAAGGACTAGCGGTTACAATGGGCAGTTCTTC. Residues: CASSPRTSGYNGQFF.

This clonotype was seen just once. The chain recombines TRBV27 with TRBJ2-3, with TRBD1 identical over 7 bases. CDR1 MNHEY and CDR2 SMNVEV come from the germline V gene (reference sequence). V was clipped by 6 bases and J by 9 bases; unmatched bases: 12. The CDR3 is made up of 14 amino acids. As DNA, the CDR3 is TGTGCCAGCAGGCGGACAGGTCCAGGGAGAACGCAGTATTTT. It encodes CASRRTGPGRTQYF.

CDR3 DNA sequence: TGTGCCAGCAGTCAGTTTACAGGGTTTGCCTACGAGCAGTACTTC. This sequence encodes CASSQFTGFAYEQYF. The chain uses TRBV12-3 or TRBV12-4 and TRBJ2-7, with D perhaps matching TRBD1 (6 bases). The CDR3 is 15 residues long. V lost 5 bases, J lost 2 bases, and 16 bases lay in between.

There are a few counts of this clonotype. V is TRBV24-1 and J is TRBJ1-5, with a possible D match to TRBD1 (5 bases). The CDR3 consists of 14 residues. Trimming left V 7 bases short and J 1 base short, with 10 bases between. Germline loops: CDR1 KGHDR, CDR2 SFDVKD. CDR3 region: CATREGTSNQPQHF. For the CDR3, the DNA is TGTGCCACCAGGGAAGGGACGAGCAATCAGCCCCAGCATTTT.

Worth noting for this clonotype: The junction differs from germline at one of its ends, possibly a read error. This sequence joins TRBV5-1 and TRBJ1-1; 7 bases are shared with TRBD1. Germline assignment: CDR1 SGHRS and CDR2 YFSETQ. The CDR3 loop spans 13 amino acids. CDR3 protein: CATSLTGNTEVFF. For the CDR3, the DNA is TGCGCCACCAGCTTGACAGGGAACACTGAAGTTTTCTTT.

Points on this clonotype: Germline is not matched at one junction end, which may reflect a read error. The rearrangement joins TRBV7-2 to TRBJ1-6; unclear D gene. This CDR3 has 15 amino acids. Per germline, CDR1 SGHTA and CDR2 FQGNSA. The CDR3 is CACSFPLGAGSPLHF. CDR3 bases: TGTGCCTGCAGCTTCCCCCTGGGAGCGGGATCACCCCTCCACTTT.

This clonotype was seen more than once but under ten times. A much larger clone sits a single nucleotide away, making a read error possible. CDR3 DNA sequence: TGTGCCAGCAGCTTAGGGGTGGCGGTCTGCTATGGCTACACCTTC. Its translation is CASSLGVAVCYGYTF. The chain combines TRBV7-2 with TRBJ1-2, with D uncertain. The V end was cut by 1 base, the J end by 4 bases, with 13 bases between. The CDR3 runs 15 residues. CDR1 SGHTA and CDR2 FQGNSA come from the germline V gene.

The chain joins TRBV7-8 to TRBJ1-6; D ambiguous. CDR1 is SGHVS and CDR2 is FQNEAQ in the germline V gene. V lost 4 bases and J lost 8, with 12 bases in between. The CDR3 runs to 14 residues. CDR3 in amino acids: CASSSSNVDSPLHF. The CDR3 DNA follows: TGTGCCAGCAGCTCCTCAAATGTGGATTCACCCCTCCACTTT.